This T cell receptor beta chain originates from a study of blood T cells in healthy people across ages. Germline V gene lookup returns CDR1 SQVTM and CDR2 ANQGSEA. V lost 2 bases to trimming and J lost 5 bases, with 15 bases between them. This CDR3 comprises 14 residues. A second PCR, run for roughly 7 to 11 cycles, used a sample-barcoded 5' primer plus a J-beta primer mix. Via MiXCR, TCRdb re-called the 5' RACE reads, giving one row per CDR3 protein. In the table there are more than 600,000 distinct CDR3 sequences, approximately 25% of which are singletons. These data also featured in a second study, about T cells of mothers and their children.

The material sequenced was blood. The chain employs TRBV29-1 and TRBJ1-2; tentative D call: TRBD1 (5 bases). The sequence was collected from a boy aged 5-17 years in good health. The CDR3 loop reads CSVETPGTDYGYTF. The CDR3 DNA sequence: TGCAGCGTTGAAACCCCCGGGACGGATTATGGCTACACCTTC. Full variable domain (rest looked up from reference TRBV29-1 and TRBJ1-2): SAVISQKPSRDICQRGTSLTIQCQVDSQVTMMFWYRQQPGQSLTLIATANQGSEATYESGFVIDKFPISRPNLTFSTLTVSNMSPEDSSIYLCSVETPGTDYGYTFGSGTRLTVV.